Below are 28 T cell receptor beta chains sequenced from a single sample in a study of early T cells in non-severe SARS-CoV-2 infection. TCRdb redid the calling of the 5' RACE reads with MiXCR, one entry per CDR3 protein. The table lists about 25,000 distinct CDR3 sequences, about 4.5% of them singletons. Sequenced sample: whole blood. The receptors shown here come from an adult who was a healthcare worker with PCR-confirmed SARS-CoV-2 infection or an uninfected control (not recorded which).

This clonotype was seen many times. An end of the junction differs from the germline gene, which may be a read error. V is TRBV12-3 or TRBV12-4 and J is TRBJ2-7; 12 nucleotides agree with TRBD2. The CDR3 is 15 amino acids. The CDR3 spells CASSRTSGVSSEQYF. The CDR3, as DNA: TGTGCCAGCAGTCGGACTAGCGGGGTGTCCTCCGAGCAGTACTTC.

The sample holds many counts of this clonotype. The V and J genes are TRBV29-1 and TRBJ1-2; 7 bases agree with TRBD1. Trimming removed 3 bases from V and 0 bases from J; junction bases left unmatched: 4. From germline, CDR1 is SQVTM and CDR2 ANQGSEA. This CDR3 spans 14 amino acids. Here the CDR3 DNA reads TGCAGCGTTGACGTGGGACAGACTAACTATGGCTACACCTTC. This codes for CSVDVGQTNYGYTF. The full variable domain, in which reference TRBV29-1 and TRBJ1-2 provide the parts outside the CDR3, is SAVISQKPSRDICQRGTSLTIQCQVDSQVTMMFWYRQQPGQSLTLIATANQGSEATYESGFVIDKFPISRPNLTFSTLTVSNMSPEDSSIYLCSVDVGQTNYGYTFGSGTRLTVV.

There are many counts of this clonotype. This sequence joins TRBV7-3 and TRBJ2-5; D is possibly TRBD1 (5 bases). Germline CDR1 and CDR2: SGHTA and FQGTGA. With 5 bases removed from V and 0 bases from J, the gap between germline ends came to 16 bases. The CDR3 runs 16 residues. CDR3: CASSPNRAGNQETQYF. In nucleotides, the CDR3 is TGTGCCAGCAGCCCTAATAGGGCAGGGAACCAAGAGACCCAGTACTTC.

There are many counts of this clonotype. CDR3 in DNA: TGTGCCAGCAGCTCCAGGACCCCCTCTACGAACACCGGGGAGCTGTTTTTT. Protein: CASSSRTPSTNTGELFF. This sequence joins TRBV7-6 and TRBJ2-2, with unresolved D. V lost 4 bases to trimming and J lost 0 bases, with 15 bases between them. This CDR3 spans 17 amino acids. Germline CDR1 reads SGHVS; CDR2 reads FNYEAQ.

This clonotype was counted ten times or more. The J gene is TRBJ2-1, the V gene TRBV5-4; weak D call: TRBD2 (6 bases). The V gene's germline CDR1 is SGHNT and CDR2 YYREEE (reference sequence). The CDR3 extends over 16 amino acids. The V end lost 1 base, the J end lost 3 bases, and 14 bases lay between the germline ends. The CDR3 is CASSLPPLASYNEQFF. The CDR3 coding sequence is TGTGCCAGCAGCTTGCCTCCCCTAGCGAGCTACAATGAGCAGTTCTTC. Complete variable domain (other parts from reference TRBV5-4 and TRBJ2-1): ETGVTQSPTHLIKTRGQQVTLRCSSQSGHNTVSWYQQALGQGPQFIFQYYREEENGRGNFPPRFSGLQFPNYSSELNVNALELDDSALYLCASSLPPLASYNEQFFGPGTRLTVL.

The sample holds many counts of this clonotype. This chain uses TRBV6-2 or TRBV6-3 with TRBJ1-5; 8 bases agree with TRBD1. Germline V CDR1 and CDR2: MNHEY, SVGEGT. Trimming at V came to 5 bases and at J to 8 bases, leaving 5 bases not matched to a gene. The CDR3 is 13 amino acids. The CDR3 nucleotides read TGTGCCAGCAGTAGCGGACAGGGTAAGCCCCAGCATTTT. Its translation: CASSSGQGKPQHF.

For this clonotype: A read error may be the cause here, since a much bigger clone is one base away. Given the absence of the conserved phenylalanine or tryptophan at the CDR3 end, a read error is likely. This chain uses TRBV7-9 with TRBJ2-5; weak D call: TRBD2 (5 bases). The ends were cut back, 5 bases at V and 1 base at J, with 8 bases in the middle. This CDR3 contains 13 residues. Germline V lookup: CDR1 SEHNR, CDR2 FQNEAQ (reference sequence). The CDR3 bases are TGTGCCAGCAGCCGGGATACCCAAGAGACCCAGTACTCC. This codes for CASSRDTQETQYS.

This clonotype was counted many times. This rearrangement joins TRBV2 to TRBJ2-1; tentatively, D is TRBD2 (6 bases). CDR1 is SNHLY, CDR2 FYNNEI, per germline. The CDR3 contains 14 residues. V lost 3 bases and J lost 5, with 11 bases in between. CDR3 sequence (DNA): TGTGCCAGCAGTGAGACTAGGGAAAACAATGAGCAGTTCTTC. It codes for CASSETRENNEQFF.

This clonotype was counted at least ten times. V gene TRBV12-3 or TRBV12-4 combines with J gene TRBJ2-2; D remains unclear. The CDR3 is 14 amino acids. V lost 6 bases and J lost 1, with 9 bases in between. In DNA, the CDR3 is TGTGCCAGCAGCCCCGCGAGGAACACCGGGGAGCTGTTTTTT. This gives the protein CASSPARNTGELFF.

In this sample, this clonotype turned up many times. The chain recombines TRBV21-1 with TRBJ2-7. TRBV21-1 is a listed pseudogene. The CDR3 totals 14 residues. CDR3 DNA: TGTGCCAGCAGCAAATTAAGGATACTCTACGAGCAGTACTTC. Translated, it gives CASSKLRILYEQYF.

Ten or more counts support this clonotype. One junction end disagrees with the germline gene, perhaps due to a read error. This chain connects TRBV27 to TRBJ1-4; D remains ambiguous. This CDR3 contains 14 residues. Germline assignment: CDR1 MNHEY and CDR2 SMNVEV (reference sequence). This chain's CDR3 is CASRGLGTNKKLFF. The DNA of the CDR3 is TGTGCCAGCAGGGGGTTAGGCACTAATAAAAAACTGTTTTTT.

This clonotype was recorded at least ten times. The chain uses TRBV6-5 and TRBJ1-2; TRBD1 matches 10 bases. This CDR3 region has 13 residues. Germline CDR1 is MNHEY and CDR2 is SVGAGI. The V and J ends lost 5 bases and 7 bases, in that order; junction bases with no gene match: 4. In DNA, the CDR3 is TGTGCCAGCAGTAGGGACAGGGGACGTGGCTACACCTTC. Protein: CASSRDRGRGYTF.

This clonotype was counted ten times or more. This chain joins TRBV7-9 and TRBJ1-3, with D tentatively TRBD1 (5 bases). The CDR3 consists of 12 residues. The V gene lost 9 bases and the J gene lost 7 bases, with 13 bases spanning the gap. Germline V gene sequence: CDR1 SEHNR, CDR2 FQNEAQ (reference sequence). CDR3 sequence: CASGRGGNTIYF. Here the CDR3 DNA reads TGTGCCAGTGGTAGGGGCGGCAACACCATATATTTT.

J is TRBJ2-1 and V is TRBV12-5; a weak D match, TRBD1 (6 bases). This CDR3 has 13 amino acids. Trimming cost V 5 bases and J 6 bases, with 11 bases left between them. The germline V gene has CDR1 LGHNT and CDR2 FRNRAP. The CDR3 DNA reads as TGTGCTAGTGGTCCCGGACAGATCAATGAGCAGTTCTTC. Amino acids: CASGPGQINEQFF.

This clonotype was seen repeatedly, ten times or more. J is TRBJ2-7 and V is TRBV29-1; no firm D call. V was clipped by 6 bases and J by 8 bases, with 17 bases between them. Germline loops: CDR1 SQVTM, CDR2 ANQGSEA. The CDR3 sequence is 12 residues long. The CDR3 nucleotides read TGCAGCGTGGAACAGAGTCCTACGCAGCAGTACTTC. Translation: CSVEQSPTQQYF.

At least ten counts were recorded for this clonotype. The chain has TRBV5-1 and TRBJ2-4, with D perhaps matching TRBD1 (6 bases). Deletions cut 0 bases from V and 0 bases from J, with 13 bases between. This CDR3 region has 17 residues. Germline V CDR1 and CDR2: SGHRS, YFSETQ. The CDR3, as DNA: TGCGCCAGCAGCTTGGGACAGGTTCACATAGCCAAAAACATTCAGTACTTC. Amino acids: CASSLGQVHIAKNIQYF. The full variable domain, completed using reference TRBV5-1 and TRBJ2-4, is KAGVTQTPRYLIKTRGQQVTLSCSPISGHRSVSWYQQTPGQGLQFLFEYFSETQRNKGNFPGRFSGRQFSNSRSEMNVSTLELGDSALYLCASSLGQVHIAKNIQYFGAGTRLSVL.

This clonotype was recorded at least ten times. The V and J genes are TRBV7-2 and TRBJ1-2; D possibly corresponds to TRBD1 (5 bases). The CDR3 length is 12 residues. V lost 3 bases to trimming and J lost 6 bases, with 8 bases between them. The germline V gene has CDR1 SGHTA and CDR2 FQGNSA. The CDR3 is CASSLDTDGYTF. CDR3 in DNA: TGTGCCAGCAGCTTGGACACTGATGGCTACACCTTC.

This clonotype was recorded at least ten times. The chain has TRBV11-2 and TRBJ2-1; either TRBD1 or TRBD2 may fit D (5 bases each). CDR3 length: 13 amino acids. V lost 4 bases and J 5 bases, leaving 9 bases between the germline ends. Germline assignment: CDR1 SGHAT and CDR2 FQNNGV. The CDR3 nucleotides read TGTGCCAGCAGCTGGGACCGAAACAATGAGCAGTTCTTC. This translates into CASSWDRNNEQFF.

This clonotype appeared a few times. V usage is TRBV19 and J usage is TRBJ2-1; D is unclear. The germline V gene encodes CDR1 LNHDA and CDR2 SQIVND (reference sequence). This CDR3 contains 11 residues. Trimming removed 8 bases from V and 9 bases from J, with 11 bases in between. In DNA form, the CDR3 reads TGTGCCAGTCAACAGTTTGGTGAGCAGTTCTTC. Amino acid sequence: CASQQFGEQFF.

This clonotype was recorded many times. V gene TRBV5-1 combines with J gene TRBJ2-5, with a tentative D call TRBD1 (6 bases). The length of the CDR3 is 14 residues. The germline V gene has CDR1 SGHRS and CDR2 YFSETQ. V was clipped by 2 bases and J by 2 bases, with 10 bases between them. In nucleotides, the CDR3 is TGCGCCAGCAGCTTCAGGGGATCACAAGAGACCCAGTACTTC. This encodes CASSFRGSQETQYF.

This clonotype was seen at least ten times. The CDR3 nucleotides read TGTGCCAGTTCTCCGGGACCTAACTATGGCTACACCTTC. This translates into CASSPGPNYGYTF. This chain joins TRBV19 and TRBJ1-2, with D perhaps TRBD1 (5 bases). Trimming removed 8 bases from V and 0 bases from J, with 10 bases in between. Germline CDR1 is LNHDA and CDR2 is SQIVND (reference sequence). The CDR3 extends over 13 amino acids.

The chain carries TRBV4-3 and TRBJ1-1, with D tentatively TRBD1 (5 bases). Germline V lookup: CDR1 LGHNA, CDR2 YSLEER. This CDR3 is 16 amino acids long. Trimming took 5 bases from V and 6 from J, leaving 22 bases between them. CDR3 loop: CASSSSFGRRESEAFF. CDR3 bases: TGCGCCAGCAGCTCATCCTTTGGGCGCAGGGAGTCTGAAGCTTTCTTT.

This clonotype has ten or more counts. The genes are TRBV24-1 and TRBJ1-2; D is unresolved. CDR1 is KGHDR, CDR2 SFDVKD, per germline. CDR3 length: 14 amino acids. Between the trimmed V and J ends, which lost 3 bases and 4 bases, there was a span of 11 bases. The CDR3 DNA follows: TGTGCCACCAGTGATATCGATAGGGCCTATGGCTACACCTTC. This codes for CATSDIDRAYGYTF.

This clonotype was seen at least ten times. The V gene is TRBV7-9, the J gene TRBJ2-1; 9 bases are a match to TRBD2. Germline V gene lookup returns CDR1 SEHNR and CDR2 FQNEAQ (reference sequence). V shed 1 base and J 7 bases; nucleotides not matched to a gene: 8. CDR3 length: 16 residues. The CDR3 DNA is TGTGCCAGCAGCTTAGACGGCGGGAGGGCCAGAAATGAGCAGTTCTTC. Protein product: CASSLDGGRARNEQFF.

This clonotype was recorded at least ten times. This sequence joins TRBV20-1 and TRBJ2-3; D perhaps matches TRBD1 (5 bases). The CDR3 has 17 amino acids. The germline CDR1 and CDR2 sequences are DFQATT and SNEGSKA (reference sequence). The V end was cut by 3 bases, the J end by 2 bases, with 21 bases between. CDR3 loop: CSASLRRAGENTDTQYF. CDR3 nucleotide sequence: TGCAGTGCTAGCCTACGCAGGGCTGGGGAAAACACAGATACGCAGTATTTT.

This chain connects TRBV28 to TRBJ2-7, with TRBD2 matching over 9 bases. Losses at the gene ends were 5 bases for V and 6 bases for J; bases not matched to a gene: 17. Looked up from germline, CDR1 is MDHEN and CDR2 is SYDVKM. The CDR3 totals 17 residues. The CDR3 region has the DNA TGTGCCAGCAGTACTATAGCCCCCTTAGCGGGAGAACGCGAGCAGTACTTC. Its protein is CASSTIAPLAGEREQYF.

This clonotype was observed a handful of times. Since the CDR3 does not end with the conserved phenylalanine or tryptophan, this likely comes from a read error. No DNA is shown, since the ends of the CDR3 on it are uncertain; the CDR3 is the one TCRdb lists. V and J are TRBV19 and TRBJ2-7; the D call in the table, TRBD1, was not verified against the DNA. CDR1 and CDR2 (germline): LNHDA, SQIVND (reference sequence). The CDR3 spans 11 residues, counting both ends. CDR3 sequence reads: CASSINSQEGL.

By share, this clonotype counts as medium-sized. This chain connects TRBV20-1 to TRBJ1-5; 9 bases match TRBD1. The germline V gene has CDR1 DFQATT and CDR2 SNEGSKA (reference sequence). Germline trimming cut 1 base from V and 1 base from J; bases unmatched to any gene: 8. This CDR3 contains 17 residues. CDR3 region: CSARGGQGTWSNQPQHF. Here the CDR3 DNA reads TGCAGTGCTAGAGGGGGACAGGGAACTTGGAGCAATCAGCCCCAGCATTTT.